These T cell receptor beta chains were read from a single sample in a study of T cell responses to AZD1222 COVID-19 vaccine. Libraries were prepared by immunoSEQ multiplex PCR; TCRdb keeps only in-frame clonotypes and omits some of them. The sample has 100,000 to 150,000 clones, approximately 90% seen once; the top ten hold around 7%. Source: peripheral blood, taken on day 0 of AZD1222 vaccination. These TCRs come from an adult in good health. The CDR3 runs from the conserved cysteine through the conserved F or W. The D gene is left open where the match is weak. Clone size, where shown, is once, few, many, or a class for clones that have expanded.

V gene: TRBV19
clone size: .
D gene: TRBD1
J gene: TRBJ1-1
CDR3 protein: CASWDRRVPEAFF
CDR3 DNA: TGTGCCAGCTGGGACAGGCGGGTCCCTGAAGCTTTCTTT

V gene: TRBV7-9
clone size: .
D gene: .
J gene: TRBJ2-3
CDR3 protein: CASRSDPADTQYF
CDR3 DNA: TGTGCCAGCAGATCTGACCCCGCCGATACGCAGTATTTT

V gene: TRBV7-2
clone size: .
D gene: .
J gene: TRBJ1-5
CDR3 protein: CASSLAGAYQPQHF
CDR3 DNA: TGTGCCAGCAGCTTAGCAGGGGCCTATCAGCCCCAGCATTTT

V gene: TRBV27
clone size: .
D gene: .
J gene: TRBJ1-4
CDR3 protein: CASSLRITTNEKLFF
CDR3 DNA: TGTGCCAGCAGTTTACGGATAACAACTAATGAAAAACTGTTTTTT

V gene: TRBV27
clone size: once
D gene: TRBD1
J gene: TRBJ1-1
CDR3 protein: CASSPAGGYTEAFF
CDR3 DNA: TGTGCCAGCAGCCCCGCAGGGGGTTACACTGAAGCTTTCTTT

V gene: TRBV18
clone size: few
D gene: .
J gene: TRBJ1-2
CDR3 protein: CASSPDAEGYTF
CDR3 DNA: TGTGCCAGCTCACCGGATGCGGAGGGCTACACCTTC

V gene: TRBV5-6
clone size: .
D gene: TRBD1
J gene: TRBJ1-2
CDR3 protein: CASSSRDSALRVYGYTF
CDR3 DNA: TGTGCCAGCAGCAGCCGGGACAGTGCCCTAAGGGTCTATGGCTACACCTTC

V gene: TRBV27
clone size: few
D gene: .
J gene: TRBJ1-2
CDR3 protein: CASSPGLMSGYTF
CDR3 DNA: TGTGCCAGCAGTCCGGGATTGATGAGTGGCTACACCTTC

V gene: TRBV7-9
clone size: .
D gene: .
J gene: TRBJ2-5
CDR3 protein: CASSLGVGQETQYF
CDR3 DNA: TGTGCCAGCAGCTTAGGTGTGGGTCAAGAGACCCAGTACTTC

V gene: TRBV14
clone size: .
D gene: TRBD1
J gene: TRBJ2-7
CDR3 protein: CASSLRQGAYEQYF
CDR3 DNA: TGTGCCAGCAGCTTGCGACAGGGGGCCTACGAGCAGTACTTC